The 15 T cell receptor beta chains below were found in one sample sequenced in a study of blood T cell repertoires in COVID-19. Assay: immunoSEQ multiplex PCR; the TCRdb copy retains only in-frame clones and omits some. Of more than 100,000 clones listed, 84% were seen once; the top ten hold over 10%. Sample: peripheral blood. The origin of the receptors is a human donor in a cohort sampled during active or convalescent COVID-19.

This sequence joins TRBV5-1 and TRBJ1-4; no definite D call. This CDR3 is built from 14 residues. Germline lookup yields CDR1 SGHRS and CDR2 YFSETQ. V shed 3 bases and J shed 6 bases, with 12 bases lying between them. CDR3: CASSSGGRYEKLFF. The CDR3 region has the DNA TGCGCCAGCAGCTCCGGTGGGAGATATGAAAAACTGTTTTTT.

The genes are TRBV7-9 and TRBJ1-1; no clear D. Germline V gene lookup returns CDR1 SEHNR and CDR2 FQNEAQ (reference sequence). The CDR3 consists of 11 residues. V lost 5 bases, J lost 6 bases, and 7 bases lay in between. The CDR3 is CASSRGPEAFF. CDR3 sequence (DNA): TGTGCCAGCAGCCGAGGCCCTGAAGCTTTCTTT.

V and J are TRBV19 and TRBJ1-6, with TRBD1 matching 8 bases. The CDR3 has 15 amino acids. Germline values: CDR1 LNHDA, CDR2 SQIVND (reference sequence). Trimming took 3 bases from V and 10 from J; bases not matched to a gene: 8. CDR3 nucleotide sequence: TGTGCCAGTAGTATGGACAGGGAAGTCGGGTCACCCCTCCACTTT. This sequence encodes CASSMDREVGSPLHF.

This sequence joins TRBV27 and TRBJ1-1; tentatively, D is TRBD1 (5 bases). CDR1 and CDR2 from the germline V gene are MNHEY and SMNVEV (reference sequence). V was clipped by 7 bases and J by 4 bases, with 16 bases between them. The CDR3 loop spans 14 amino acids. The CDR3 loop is CASTHLGDTTEAFF. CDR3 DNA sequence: TGTGCCAGCACCCATTTAGGGGATACCACTGAAGCTTTCTTT.

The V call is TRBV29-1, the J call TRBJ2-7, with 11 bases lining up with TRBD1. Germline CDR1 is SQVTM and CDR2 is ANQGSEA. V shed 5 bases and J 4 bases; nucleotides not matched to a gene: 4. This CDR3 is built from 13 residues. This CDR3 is CSVRTGGEYEQYF. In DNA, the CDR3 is TGCAGCGTTAGGACAGGGGGCGAATACGAGCAGTACTTC.

The CDR3 DNA reads TGTGCCAGTAGTATTCAGGGCGCGAACACTGAAGCTTTCTTT. The encoded protein is CASSIQGANTEAFF. The chain joins TRBV19 to TRBJ1-1; D is possibly TRBD1 (5 bases). This CDR3 contains 14 residues. With 3 bases removed from V and 1 base from J, the gap between germline ends came to 9 bases. Germline values: CDR1 LNHDA, CDR2 SQIVND (reference sequence).

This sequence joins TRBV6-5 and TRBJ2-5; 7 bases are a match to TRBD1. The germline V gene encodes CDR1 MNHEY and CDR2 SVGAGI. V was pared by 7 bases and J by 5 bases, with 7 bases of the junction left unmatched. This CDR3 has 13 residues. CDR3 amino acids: CASNTGETETQYF. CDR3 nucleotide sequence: TGTGCCAGCAATACAGGGGAGACGGAGACCCAGTACTTC.

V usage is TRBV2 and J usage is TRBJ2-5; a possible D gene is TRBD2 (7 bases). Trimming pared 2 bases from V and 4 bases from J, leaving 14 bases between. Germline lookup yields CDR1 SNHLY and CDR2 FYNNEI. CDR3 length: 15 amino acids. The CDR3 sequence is CASSERGRGGETQYF. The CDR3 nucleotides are TGTGCCAGCAGTGAACGAGGAAGGGGGGGAGAGACCCAGTACTTC.

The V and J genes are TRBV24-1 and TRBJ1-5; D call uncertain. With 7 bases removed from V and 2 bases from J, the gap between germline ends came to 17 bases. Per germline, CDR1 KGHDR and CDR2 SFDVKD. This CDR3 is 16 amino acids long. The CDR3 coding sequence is TGTGCCACCAGCCCGGATGGGGAGACGGGCAATCAGCCCCAGCATTTT. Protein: CATSPDGETGNQPQHF.

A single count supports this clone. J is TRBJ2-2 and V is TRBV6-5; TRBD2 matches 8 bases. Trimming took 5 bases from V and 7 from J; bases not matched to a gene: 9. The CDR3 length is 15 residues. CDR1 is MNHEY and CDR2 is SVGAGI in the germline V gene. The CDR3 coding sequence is TGTGCCAGCAGTCCCGAGGTAGCGGGGATCGGGGAGCTGTTTTTT. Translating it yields CASSPEVAGIGELFF.

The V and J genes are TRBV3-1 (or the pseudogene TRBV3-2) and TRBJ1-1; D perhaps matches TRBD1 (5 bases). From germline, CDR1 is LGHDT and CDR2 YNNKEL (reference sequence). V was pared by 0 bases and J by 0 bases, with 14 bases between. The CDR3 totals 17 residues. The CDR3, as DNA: TGTGCCAGCAGCCAAGAAGGGAGGGGCCTGATGAACACTGAAGCTTTCTTT. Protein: CASSQEGRGLMNTEAFF.

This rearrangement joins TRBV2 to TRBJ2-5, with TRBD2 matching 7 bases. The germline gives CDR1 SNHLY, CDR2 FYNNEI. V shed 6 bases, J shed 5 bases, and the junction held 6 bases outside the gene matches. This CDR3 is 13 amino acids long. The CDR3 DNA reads TGTGCCAGCAGAGCCGGGGGGAGGGAGACCCAGTACTTC. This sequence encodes CASRAGGRETQYF. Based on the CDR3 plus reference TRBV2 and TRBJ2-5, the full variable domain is EPEVTQTPSHQVTQMGQEVILRCVPISNHLYFYWYRQILGQKVEFLVSFYNNEISEKSEIFDDQFSVERPDGSNFTLKIRSTKLEDSAMYFCASRAGGRETQYFGPGTRLLVL.

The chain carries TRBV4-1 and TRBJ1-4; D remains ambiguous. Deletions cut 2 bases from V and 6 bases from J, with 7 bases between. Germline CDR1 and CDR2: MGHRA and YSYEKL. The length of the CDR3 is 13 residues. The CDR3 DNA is TGCGCCAGCAGCCAATGGCAGTATGAAAAACTGTTTTTT. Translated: CASSQWQYEKLFF.

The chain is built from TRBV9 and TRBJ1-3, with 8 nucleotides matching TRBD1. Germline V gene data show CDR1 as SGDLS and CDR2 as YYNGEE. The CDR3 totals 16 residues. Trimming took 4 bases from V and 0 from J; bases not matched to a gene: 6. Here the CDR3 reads CASSSRGQVSGNTIYF. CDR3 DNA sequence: TGTGCCAGCAGCTCACGGGGACAGGTCTCTGGAAACACCATATATTTT.

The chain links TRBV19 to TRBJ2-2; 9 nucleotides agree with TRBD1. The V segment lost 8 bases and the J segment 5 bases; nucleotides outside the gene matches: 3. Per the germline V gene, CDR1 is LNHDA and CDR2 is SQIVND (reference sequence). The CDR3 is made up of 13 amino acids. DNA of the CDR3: TGTGCCAGTGACGACAGGGGGACCGGGGAGCTGTTTTTT. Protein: CASDDRGTGELFF. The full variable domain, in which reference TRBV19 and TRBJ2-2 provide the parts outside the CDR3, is DGGITQSPKYLFRKEGQNVTLSCEQNLNHDAMYWYRQDPGQGLRLIYYSQIVNDFQKGDIAEGYSVSREKKESFPLTVTSAQKNPTAFYLCASDDRGTGELFFGEGSRLTVL.